Presented here are 10 T cell receptor beta chains from one specimen sequenced in a study of cytomegalovirus exposure and HLA in healthy donors. PCR used 60 Vbeta primers and 13 Jbeta primers. Measured with immunoSEQ multiplex PCR; TCRdb has only the in-frame clones, and not every one. The repertoire holds 150,000 to 200,000 clones, with 68% as singletons. Sequenced sample: PBMCs. The receptor source for this set is a man aged 50-60 years in good health and CMV-seronegative.

This clone has just a few counts. This rearrangement joins TRBV5-6 to TRBJ1-1; 10 bases are a match to TRBD1. The CDR3 has 14 residues. CDR1 is SGHDT and CDR2 is YYEEEE in the germline V gene. The V and J ends lost 4 bases and 5 bases, in that order; junction bases with no gene match: 5. The CDR3 nucleotides read TGTGCCAGCAGCCCCGACAGGGGGCGAACTGAAGCTTTCTTT. Residues: CASSPDRGRTEAFF.

This clone has a count of ten or more. The chain is built from TRBV2 and TRBJ1-2, with 8 bases matching TRBD1. The CDR3 covers 11 residues. The J segment lost 8 bases and the V segment lost 6 bases, leaving 2 bases of the junction unmatched. Germline CDR1 and CDR2: SNHLY and FYNNEI. The DNA for the CDR3 is TGTGCCAGCAGGGACAGGGACGGCTACACCTTC. Translated: CASRDRDGYTF.

V and J are TRBV6-5 and TRBJ1-1; tentatively, D is TRBD1 (5 bases). Germline values: CDR1 MNHEY, CDR2 SVGAGI. V lost 0 bases and J 1 base, leaving 6 bases between the germline ends. The CDR3 runs to 14 residues. CDR3 nucleotide sequence: TGTGCCAGCAGTTACTCGACAGAGAACACTGAAGCTTTCTTT. It codes for CASSYSTENTEAFF.

This clone occurred once. The chain uses TRBV28 and TRBJ1-5; no clear D. Trimming stripped 5 bases from V and 4 bases from J, with 12 bases between. Germline V gene sequence: CDR1 MDHEN, CDR2 SYDVKM. There are 14 residues in the CDR3. The CDR3 DNA reads as TGTGCCAGCAGTCTGCGACATGGTAATCAGCCCCAGCATTTT. As protein: CASSLRHGNQPQHF.

The chain carries TRBV5-4 and TRBJ1-1, with a tentative D call TRBD1 (6 bases). Germline V gene data show CDR1 as SGHNT and CDR2 as YYREEE (reference sequence). V lost 4 bases and J 0 bases, leaving 10 bases between the germline ends. The CDR3 length is 14 residues. The CDR3 protein is CASSPGVVNTEAFF. The CDR3 DNA reads as TGTGCCAGCAGCCCAGGGGTCGTGAACACTGAAGCTTTCTTT.

The rearrangement joins TRBV27 to TRBJ2-3; TRBD1 matches 9 bases. The germline CDR1 and CDR2 sequences are MNHEY and SMNVEV (reference sequence). The trim removed 10 bases at V and 4 bases at J, leaving 3 bases unmatched. CDR3 length: 12 residues. The CDR3 coding sequence is TGTGCCATCACAGGGGGCGCAGATACGCAGTATTTT. It translates to CAITGGADTQYF.

CDR3 in DNA: TGTGCCAGCAGCGTAAGGCAGGCCCCTTATAATTCACCCCTCCACTTT. As protein: CASSVRQAPYNSPLHF. This chain joins TRBV9 and TRBJ1-6, with D unclear. Trimming stripped 1 base from V and 4 bases from J, with 12 bases between. This CDR3 has 16 residues. Germline V CDR1 and CDR2: SGDLS, YYNGEE.

This clone was picked up a small number of times. V usage is TRBV2 and J usage is TRBJ1-1; TRBD1 might be the D (5 bases). The CDR3 covers 13 residues. CDR1 is SNHLY, CDR2 FYNNEI, per germline. V dropped 6 bases and J dropped 6 bases, with 14 bases sitting between them. In DNA form, the CDR3 reads TGTGCCAGCAGCGGCCAGGGTATGGCTGAAGCTTTCTTT. It yields the protein CASSGQGMAEAFF.

V is TRBV10-3 and J is TRBJ1-2, with D possibly matching TRBD1 (6 bases). The CDR3 length is 13 residues. Trimming shortened V by 5 bases and J by 2 bases, and 9 bases separated the two germline ends. Germline V gives CDR1 ENHRY, CDR2 SYGVKD. The DNA for the CDR3 is TGTGCCATCAGTCTGACAGGAAACTATGGCTACACCTTC. Translating it yields CAISLTGNYGYTF.

This clone was detected once. The chain has TRBV28 and TRBJ2-4; D is perhaps TRBD2 (5 bases). CDR1 is MDHEN, CDR2 SYDVKM, per germline. Trimming stripped 6 bases from V and 1 base from J, with 13 bases between. The CDR3 is 15 residues long. The CDR3 DNA is TGTGCCAGCAGCGGAGGCGAGATTGCCAAAAACATTCAGTACTTC. This encodes CASSGGEIAKNIQYF.